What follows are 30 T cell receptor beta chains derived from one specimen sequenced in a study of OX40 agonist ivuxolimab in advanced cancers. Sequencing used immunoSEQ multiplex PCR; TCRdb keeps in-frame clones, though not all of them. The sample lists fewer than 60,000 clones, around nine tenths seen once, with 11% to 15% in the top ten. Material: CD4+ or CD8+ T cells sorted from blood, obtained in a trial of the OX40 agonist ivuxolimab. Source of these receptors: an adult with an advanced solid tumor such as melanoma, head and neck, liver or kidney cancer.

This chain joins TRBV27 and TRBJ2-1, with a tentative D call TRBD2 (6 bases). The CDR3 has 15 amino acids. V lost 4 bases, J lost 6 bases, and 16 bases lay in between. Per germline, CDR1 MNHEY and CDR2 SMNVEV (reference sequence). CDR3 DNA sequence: TGTGCCAGCAGTTCCGGGACTCAACCCATCAATGAGCAGTTCTTC. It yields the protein CASSSGTQPINEQFF.

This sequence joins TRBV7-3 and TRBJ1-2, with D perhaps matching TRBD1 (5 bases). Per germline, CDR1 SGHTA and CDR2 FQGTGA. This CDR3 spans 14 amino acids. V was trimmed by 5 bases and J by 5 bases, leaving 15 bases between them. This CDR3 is CASSPSGTDYGYTF. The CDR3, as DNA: TGTGCCAGCAGCCCCTCCGGGACTGATTATGGCTACACCTTC.

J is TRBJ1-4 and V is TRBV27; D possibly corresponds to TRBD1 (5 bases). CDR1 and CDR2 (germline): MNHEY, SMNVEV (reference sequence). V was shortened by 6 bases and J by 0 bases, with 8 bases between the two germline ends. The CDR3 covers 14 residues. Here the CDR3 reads CASSDSPTNEKLFF. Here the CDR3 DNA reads TGTGCCAGCAGCGACAGCCCAACTAATGAAAAACTGTTTTTT.

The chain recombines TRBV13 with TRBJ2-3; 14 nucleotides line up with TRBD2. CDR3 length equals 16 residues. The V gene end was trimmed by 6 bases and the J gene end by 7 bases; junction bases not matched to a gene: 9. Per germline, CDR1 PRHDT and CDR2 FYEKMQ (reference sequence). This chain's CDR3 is CASSPAGTSGGNTQYF. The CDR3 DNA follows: TGTGCCAGCAGTCCTGCCGGGACTAGCGGGGGAAATACGCAGTATTTT.

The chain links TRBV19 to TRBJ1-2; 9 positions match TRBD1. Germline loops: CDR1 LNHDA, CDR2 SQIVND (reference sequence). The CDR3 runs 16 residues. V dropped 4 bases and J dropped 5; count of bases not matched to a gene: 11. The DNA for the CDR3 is TGTGCCAGTAGTACTGGACTTCCGGGACAGGGATATGGCTACACCTTC. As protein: CASSTGLPGQGYGYTF.

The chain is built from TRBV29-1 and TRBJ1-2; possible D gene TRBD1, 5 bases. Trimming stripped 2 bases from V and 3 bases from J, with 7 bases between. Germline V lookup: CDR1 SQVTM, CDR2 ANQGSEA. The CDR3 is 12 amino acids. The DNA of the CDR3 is TGCAGCGTTGAACAGGGTGACTATGGCTACACCTTC. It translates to CSVEQGDYGYTF.

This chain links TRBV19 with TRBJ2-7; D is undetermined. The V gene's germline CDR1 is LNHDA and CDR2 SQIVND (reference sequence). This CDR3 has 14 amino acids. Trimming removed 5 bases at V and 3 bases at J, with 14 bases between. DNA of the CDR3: TGTGCCAGTAGTCCCCCCTGGCAGGACTACGAGCAGTACTTC. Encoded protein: CASSPPWQDYEQYF.

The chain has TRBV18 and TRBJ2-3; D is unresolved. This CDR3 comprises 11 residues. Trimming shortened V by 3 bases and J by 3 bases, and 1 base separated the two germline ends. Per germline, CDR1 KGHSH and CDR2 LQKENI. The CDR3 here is CASSPTDTQYF. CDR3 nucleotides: TGTGCCAGCTCACCGACAGATACGCAGTATTTT.

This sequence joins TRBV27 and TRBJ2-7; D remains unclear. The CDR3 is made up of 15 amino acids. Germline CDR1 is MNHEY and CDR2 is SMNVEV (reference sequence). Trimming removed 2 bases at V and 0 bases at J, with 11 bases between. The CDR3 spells CASSLGPESSYEQYF. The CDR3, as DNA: TGTGCCAGCAGTTTAGGGCCGGAGAGCTCCTACGAGCAGTACTTC.

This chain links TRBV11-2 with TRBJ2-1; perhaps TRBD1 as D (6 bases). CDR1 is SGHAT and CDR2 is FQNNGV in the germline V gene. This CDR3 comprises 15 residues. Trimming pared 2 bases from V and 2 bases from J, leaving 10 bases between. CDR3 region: CASSLNRVTYNEQFF. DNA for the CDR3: TGTGCCAGCAGCTTAAACAGGGTTACCTACAATGAGCAGTTCTTC.

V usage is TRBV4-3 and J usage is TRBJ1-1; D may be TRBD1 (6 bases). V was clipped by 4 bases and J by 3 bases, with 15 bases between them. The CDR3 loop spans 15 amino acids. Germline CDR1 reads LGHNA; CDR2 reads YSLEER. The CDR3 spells CASSLQQGTDTEAFF. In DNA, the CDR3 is TGCGCCAGCAGCCTACAACAGGGAACGGACACTGAAGCTTTCTTT.

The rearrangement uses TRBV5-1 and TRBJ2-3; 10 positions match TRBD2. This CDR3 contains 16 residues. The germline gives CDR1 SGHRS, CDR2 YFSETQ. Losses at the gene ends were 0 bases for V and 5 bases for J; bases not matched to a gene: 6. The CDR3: CASSLELAGTGDTQYF. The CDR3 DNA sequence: TGCGCCAGCAGCTTGGAACTAGCGGGGACGGGAGATACGCAGTATTTT. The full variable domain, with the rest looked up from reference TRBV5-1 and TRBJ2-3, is KAGVTQTPRYLIKTRGQQVTLSCSPISGHRSVSWYQQTPGQGLQFLFEYFSETQRNKGNFPGRFSGRQFSNSRSEMNVSTLELGDSALYLCASSLELAGTGDTQYFGPGTRLTVL.

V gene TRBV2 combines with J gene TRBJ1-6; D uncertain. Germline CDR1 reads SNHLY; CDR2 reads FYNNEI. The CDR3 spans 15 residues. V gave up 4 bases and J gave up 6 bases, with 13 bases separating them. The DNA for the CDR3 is TGTGCCAGCAGTGCCTTGAGCTGGCTTAATTCACCCCTCCACTTT. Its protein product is CASSALSWLNSPLHF.

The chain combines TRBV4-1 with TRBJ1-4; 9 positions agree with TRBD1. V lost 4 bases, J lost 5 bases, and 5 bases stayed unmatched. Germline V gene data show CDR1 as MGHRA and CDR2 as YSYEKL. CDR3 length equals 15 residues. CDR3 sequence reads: CASSRSGTGNEKLFF. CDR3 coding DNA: TGCGCCAGCAGCCGCTCCGGGACAGGGAATGAAAAACTGTTTTTT.

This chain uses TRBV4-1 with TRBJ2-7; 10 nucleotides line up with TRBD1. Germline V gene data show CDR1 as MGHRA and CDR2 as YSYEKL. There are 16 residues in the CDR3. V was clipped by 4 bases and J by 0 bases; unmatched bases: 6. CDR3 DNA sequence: TGCGCCAGCAGCCCAAGACAGGGGGCCATCTCCTACGAGCAGTACTTC. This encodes CASSPRQGAISYEQYF.

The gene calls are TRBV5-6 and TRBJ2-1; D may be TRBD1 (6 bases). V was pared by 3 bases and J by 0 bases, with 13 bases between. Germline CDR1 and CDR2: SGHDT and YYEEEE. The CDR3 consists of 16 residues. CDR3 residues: CASSSADSSSYNEQFF. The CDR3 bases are TGTGCCAGCAGCTCAGCGGACAGTAGCTCCTACAATGAGCAGTTCTTC.

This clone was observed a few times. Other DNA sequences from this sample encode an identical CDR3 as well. CDR3 nucleotides: TGTGCCAGCAGATCCGGCGGCTATGGCTACACCTTC. This encodes CASRSGGYGYTF. This chain connects TRBV27 to TRBJ1-2; D call uncertain. Looked up from germline, CDR1 is MNHEY and CDR2 is SMNVEV (reference sequence). The CDR3 has 12 residues. Trimming took 6 bases from V and 4 from J, leaving 9 bases between them.

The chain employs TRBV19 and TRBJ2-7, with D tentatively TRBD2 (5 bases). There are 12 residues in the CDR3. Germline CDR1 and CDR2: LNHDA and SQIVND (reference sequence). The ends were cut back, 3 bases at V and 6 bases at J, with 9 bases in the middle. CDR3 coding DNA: TGTGCCAGTAGTATTCCAGAGGGCGAGCAGTACTTC. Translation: CASSIPEGEQYF.

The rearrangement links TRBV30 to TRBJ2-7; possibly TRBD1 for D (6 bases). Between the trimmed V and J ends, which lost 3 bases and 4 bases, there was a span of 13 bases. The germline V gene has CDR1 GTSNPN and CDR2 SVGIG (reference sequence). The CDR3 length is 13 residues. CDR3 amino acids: CAWSPGHEYEQYF. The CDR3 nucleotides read TGTGCCTGGAGCCCGGGACACGAATACGAGCAGTACTTC. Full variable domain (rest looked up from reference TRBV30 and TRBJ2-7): SQTIHQWPATLVQPVGSPLSLECTVEGTSNPNLYWYRQAAGRGLQLLFYSVGIGQISSEVPQNLSASRPQDRQFILSSKKLLLSDSGFYLCAWSPGHEYEQYFGPGTRLTVT.

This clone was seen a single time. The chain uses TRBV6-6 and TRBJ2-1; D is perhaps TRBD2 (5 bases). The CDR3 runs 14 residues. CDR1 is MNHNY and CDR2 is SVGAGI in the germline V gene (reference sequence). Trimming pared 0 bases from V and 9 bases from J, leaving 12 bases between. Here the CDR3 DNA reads TGTGCCAGCAGTTACTCGATCATCCGGGGTGAGCAGTTCTTC. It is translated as CASSYSIIRGEQFF.

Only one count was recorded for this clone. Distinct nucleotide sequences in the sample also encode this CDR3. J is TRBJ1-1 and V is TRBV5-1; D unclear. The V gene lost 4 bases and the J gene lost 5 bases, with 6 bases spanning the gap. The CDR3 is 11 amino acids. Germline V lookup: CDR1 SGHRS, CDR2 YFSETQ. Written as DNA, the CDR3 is TGCGCCAGCAGCCTTGGGACTGAAGCTTTCTTT. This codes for CASSLGTEAFF.

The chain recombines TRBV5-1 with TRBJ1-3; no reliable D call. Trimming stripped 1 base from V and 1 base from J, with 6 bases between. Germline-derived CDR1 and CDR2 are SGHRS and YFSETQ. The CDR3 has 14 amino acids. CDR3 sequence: CASSLTVSGNTIYF. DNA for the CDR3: TGCGCCAGCAGCTTGACGGTTTCTGGAAACACCATATATTTT.

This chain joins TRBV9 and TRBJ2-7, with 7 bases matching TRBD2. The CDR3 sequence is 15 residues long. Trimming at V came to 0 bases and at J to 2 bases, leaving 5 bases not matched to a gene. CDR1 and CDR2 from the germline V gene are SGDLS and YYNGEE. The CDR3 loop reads CASSVEAGRPYEQYF. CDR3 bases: TGTGCCAGCAGCGTAGAAGCGGGGCGCCCCTACGAGCAGTACTTC.

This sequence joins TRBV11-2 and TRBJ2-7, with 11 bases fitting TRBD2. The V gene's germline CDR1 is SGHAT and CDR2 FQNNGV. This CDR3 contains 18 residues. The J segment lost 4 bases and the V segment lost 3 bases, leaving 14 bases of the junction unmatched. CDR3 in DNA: TGTGCCAGCAGCTTTAGTAGACAGGGGCGGACTAGCGGGTACGAGCAGTACTTC. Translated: CASSFSRQGRTSGYEQYF.

CDR3 region: CASSLPPGRPYGYTF. In DNA, the CDR3 is TGTGCCAGCAGCTTGCCTCCGGGACGGCCCTATGGCTACACCTTC. This chain uses TRBV5-6 with TRBJ1-2, with a tentative D call TRBD1 (5 bases). The CDR3 is made up of 15 amino acids. CDR1 and CDR2 from the germline V gene are SGHDT and YYEEEE. The V end was cut by 1 base, the J end by 4 bases, with 14 bases between.

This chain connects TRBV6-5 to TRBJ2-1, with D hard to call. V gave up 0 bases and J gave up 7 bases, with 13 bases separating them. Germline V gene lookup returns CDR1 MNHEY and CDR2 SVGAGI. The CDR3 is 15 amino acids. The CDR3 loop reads CASSYSIGLGNEQFF. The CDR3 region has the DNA TGTGCCAGCAGTTACTCGATTGGCCTCGGGAATGAGCAGTTCTTC.

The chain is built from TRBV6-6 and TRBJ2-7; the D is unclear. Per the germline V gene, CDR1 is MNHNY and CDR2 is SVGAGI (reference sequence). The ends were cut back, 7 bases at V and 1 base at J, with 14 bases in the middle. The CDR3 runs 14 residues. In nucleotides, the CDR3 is TGTGCCAGCACTAAGTTCGTCGGATCCTACGAGCAGTACTTC. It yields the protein CASTKFVGSYEQYF.

The CDR3 spells CASTPSTNTGELFF. The DNA of the CDR3 is TGCGCCAGCACACCCAGTACTAACACCGGGGAGCTGTTTTTT. The gene calls are TRBV4-3 and TRBJ2-2, with unresolved D. This CDR3 has 14 amino acids. Trimming removed 7 bases at V and 2 bases at J, with 11 bases between. The germline gives CDR1 LGHNA, CDR2 YSLEER.

As DNA, the CDR3 is TGTGCCAGCAGTGAGACTAGGGAAGAGACCCAGTACTTC. Amino acids: CASSETREETQYF. The rearrangement uses TRBV7-7 and TRBJ2-5; D is perhaps TRBD2 (6 bases). The CDR3 length is 13 residues. The V end was cut by 6 bases, the J end by 3 bases, with 11 bases between. Germline CDR1 reads SSHAT; CDR2 reads FNYEAQ (reference sequence).

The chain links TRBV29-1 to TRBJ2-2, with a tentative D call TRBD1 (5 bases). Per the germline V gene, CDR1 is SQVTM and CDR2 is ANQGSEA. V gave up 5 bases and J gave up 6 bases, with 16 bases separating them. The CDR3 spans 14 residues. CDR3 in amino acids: CSVMLQGGSGELFF. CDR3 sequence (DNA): TGCAGCGTTATGTTGCAGGGTGGGTCCGGGGAGCTGTTTTTT.